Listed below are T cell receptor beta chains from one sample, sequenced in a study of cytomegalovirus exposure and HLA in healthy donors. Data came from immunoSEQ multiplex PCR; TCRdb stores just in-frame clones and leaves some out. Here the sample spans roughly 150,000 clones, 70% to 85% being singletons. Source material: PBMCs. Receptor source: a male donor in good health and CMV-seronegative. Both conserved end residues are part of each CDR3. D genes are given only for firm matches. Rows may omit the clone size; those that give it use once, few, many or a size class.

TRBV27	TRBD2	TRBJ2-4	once	CASSLGSGGGQYF	TGTGCCAGCAGTTTGGGAAGCGGGGGGGGTCAGTACTTC
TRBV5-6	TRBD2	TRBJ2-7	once	CASSDGTSDAYEQYF	TGTGCCAGCAGCGACGGGACTAGCGACGCCTACGAGCAGTACTTC
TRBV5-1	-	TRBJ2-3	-	CASSLYSTSTDTQYF	TGCGCCAGCAGCCTCTACTCGACATCCACAGATACGCAGTATTTT
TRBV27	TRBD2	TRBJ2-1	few	CASSPLAGAYEQFF	TGTGCCAGCAGTCCCCTAGCGGGAGCCTATGAGCAGTTCTTC
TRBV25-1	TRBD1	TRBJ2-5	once	CASSGWTGDKETQYF	TGTGCCAGCAGTGGGTGGACAGGAGATAAAGAGACCCAGTACTTC
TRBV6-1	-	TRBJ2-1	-	CASSGAEEVYLGNEQFF	TGTGCCAGCAGTGGTGCCGAGGAGGTCTATCTGGGCAATGAGCAGTTCTTC
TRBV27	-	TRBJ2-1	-	CASSLSGGSSYNEQFF	TGTGCCAGCAGTTTATCTGGAGGTTCCTCCTACAATGAGCAGTTCTTC
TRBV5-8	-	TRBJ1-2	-	CASRGGGTTVNYGYTF	TGTGCCAGCAGGGGTGGAGGAACCACAGTAAACTATGGCTACACCTTC
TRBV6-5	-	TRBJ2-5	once	CASSFSTISEETQYF	TGTGCCAGCAGTTTTTCTACTATATCCGAAGAGACCCAGTACTTC
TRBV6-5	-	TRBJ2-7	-	CASSYSVQSYEQYF	TGTGCCAGCAGTTACTCGGTACAGTCCTACGAGCAGTACTTC
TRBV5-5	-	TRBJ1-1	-	CASSFMLTALNTEAFF	TGTGCCAGCAGCTTTATGTTGACAGCACTGAACACTGAAGCTTTCTTT
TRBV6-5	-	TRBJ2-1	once	CASRYGAEQFF	TGTGCCAGCAGGTACGGGGCCGAGCAGTTCTTC
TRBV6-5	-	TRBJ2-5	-	CASSYGAAETQYF	TGTGCCAGCAGTTACGGGGCGGCGGAGACCCAGTACTTC
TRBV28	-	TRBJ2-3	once	CASRVGVPDTQYF	TGTGCCAGCAGAGTAGGAGTTCCAGATACGCAGTATTTT
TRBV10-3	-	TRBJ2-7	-	CAISDGHEQYF	TGTGCCATCAGTGACGGTCACGAGCAGTACTTC
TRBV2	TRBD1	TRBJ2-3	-	CASSDESQGADTQYF	TGTGCCAGCAGTGATGAAAGTCAGGGGGCAGATACGCAGTATTTT
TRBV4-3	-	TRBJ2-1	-	CASSPQSGEFTEQFF	TGCGCCAGCAGCCCCCAGTCGGGAGAGTTCACTGAGCAGTTCTTC
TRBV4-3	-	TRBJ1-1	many	CASSRDRNTEAFF	TGCGCCAGCAGCCGAGACAGGAACACTGAAGCTTTCTTT
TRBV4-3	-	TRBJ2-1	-	CASSQFRLVGDEQFF	TGCGCCAGCAGCCAGTTCCGACTAGTAGGCGATGAGCAGTTCTTC
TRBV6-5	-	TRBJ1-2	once	CASSSVGGYGYTF	TGTGCCAGCAGCTCCGTGGGGGGCTATGGCTACACCTTC
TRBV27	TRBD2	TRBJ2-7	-	CASSLRGGVNEQYF	TGTGCCAGCAGTTTGAGGGGAGGGGTCAACGAGCAGTACTTC
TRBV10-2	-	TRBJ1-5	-	CASSTYGNQPQHF	TGCGCCAGCAGCACATATGGCAATCAGCCCCAGCATTTT
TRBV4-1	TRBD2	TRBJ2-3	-	CASSQDLAGSLMDTQYF	TGCGCCAGCAGCCAAGATCTAGCGGGAAGTCTAATGGATACGCAGTATTTT
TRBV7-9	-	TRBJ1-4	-	CSSSSNRVGAEKLFF	TGTTCCAGCAGCTCTAACAGGGTTGGAGCCGAAAAACTGTTTTTT
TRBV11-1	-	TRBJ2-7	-	CASGARESYEQYF	TGTGCCAGCGGCGCCAGGGAAAGCTACGAGCAGTACTTC
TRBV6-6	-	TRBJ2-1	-	CASSATANEQFF	TGTGCCAGCAGCGCAACAGCCAATGAGCAGTTCTTC
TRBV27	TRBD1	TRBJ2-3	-	CASTNRGDTQYF	TGTGCCAGCACCAACAGGGGAGATACGCAGTATTTT
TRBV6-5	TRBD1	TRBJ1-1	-	CASSYAEQGEAFF	TGTGCCAGCAGTTACGCCGAACAGGGGGAAGCTTTCTTT
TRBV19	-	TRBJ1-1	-	CASTPQGRTTEAFF	TGTGCCAGTACCCCACAGGGACGTACGACTGAAGCTTTCTTT
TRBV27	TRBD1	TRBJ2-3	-	CASSLLTGQLGLGTDTQYF	TGTGCCAGCAGTTTATTAACGGGACAGTTGGGGTTGGGCACAGATACGCAGTATTTT
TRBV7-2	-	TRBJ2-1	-	CASSFDSLRNEQFF	TGTGCCAGCAGCTTCGACAGTTTGAGGAATGAGCAGTTCTTC